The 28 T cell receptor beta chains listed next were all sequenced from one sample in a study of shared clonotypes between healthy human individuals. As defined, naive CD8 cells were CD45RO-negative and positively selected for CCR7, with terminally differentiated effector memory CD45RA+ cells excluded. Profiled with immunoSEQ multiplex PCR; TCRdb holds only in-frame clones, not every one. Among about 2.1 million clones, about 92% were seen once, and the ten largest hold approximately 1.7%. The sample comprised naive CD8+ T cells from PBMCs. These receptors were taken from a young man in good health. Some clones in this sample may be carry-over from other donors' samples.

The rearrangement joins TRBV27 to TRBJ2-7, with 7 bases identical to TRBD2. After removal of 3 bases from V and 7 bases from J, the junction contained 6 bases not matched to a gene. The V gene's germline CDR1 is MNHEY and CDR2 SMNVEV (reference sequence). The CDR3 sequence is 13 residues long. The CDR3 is CASSFFPGREQYF. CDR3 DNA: TGTGCCAGCAGTTTTTTCCCCGGGAGGGAGCAGTACTTC.

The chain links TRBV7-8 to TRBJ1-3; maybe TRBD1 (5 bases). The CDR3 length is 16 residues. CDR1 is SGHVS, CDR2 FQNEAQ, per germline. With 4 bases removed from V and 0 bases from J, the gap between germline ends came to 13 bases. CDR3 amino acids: CASSSRGLSSGNTIYF. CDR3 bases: TGTGCCAGCAGCTCGAGGGGACTGTCCTCTGGAAACACCATATATTTT.

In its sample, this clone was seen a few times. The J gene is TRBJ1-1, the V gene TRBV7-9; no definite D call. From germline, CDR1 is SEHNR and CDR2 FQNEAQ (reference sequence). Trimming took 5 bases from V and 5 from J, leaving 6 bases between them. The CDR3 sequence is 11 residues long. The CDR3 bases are TGTGCCAGCAGCGTGAGTACTGAAGCTTTCTTT. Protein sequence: CASSVSTEAFF.

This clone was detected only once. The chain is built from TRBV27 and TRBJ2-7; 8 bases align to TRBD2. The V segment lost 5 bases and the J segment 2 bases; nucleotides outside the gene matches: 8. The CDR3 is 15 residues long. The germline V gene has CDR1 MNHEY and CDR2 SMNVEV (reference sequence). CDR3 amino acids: CASSPLAGLTYEQYF. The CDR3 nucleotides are TGTGCCAGCAGTCCTCTAGCGGGCCTTACCTACGAGCAGTACTTC.

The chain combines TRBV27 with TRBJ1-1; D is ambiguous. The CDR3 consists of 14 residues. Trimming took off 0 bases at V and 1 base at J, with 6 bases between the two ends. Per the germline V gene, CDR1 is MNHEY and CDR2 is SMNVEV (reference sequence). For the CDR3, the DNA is TGTGCCAGCAGTTTATCTAGCCGGAACACTGAAGCTTTCTTT. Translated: CASSLSSRNTEAFF.

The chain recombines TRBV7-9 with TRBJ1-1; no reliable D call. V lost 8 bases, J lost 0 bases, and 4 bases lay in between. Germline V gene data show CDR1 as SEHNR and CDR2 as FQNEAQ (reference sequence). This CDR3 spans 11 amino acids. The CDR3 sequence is CASFLNTEAFF. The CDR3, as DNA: TGTGCCAGCTTTTTGAACACTGAAGCTTTCTTT.

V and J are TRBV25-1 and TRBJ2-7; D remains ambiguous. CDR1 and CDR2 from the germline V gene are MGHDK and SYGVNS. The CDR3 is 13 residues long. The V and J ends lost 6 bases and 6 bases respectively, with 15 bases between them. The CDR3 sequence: CASSGRFFGEQYF. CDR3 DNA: TGTGCCAGCAGCGGTAGGTTTTTTGGCGAGCAGTACTTC.

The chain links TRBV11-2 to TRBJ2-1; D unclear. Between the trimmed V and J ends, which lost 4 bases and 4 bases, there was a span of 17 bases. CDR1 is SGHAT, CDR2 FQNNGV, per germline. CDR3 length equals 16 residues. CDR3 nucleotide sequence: TGTGCCAGCAGCTCTAACAATCTAATTTCGTACAATGAGCAGTTCTTC. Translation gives CASSSNNLISYNEQFF.

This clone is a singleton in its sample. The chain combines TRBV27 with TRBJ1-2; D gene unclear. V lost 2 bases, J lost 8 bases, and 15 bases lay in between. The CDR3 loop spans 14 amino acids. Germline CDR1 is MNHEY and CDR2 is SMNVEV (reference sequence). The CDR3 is CASSLGPEGRGYTF. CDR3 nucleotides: TGTGCCAGCAGTTTAGGACCAGAGGGAAGGGGCTACACCTTC.

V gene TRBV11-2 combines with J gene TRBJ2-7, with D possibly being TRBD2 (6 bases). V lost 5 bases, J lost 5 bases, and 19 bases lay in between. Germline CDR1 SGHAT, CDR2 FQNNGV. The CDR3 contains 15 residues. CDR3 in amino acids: CASSPRPGVGDEQYF. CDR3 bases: TGTGCCAGCAGCCCACGGCCGGGAGTCGGCGACGAGCAGTACTTC.

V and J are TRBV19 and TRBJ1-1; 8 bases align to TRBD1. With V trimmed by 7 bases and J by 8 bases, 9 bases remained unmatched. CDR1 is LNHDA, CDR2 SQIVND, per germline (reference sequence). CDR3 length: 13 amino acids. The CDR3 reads CASTQGATQEAFF. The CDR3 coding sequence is TGTGCCAGTACCCAGGGGGCGACACAGGAAGCTTTCTTT.

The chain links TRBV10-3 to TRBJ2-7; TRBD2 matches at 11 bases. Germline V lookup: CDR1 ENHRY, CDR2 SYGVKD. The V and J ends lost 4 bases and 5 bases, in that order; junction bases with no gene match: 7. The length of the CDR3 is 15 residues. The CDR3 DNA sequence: TGTGCCATCAGTGGAACTAGCGGGGGACGCGACGAGCAGTACTTC. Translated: CAISGTSGGRDEQYF.

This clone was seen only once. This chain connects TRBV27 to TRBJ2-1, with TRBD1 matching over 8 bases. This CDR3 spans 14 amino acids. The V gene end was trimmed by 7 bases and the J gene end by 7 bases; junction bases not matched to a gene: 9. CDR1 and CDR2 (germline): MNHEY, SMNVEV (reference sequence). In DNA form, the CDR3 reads TGTGCCAGCACCAACAGGGGGAACTTGAATGAGCAGTTCTTC. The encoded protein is CASTNRGNLNEQFF.

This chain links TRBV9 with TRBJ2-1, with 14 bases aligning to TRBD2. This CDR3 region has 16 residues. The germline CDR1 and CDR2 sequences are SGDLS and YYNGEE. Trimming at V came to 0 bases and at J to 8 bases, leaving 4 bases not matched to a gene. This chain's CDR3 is CASSVGLAGGPHEQFF. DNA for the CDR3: TGTGCCAGCAGCGTAGGACTAGCGGGAGGGCCACATGAGCAGTTCTTC.

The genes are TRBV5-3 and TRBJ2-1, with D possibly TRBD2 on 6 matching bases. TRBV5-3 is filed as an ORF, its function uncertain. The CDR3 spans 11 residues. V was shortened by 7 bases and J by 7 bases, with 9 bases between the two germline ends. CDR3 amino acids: CARSRGNEQFF. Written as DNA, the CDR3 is TGTGCCAGATCACGGGGGAATGAGCAGTTCTTC.

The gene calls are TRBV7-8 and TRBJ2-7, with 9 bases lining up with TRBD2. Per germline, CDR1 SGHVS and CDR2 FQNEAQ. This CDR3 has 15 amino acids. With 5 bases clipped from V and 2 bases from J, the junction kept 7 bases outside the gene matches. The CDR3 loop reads CASSPTGTSTYEQYF. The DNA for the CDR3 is TGTGCCAGCAGCCCGACCGGGACTAGCACCTACGAGCAGTACTTC.

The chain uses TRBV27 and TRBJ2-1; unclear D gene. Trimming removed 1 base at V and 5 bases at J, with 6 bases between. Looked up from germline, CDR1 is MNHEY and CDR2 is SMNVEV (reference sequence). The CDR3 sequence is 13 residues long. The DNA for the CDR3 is TGTGCCAGCAGTTTATTGATTCACAATGAGCAGTTCTTC. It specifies CASSLLIHNEQFF.

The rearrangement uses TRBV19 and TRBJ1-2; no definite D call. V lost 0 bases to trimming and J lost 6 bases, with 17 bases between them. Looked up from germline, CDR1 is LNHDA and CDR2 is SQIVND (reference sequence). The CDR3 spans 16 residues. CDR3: CASSIDLRGYIHGYTF. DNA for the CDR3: TGTGCCAGTAGTATAGATCTCCGGGGTTACATCCATGGCTACACCTTC.

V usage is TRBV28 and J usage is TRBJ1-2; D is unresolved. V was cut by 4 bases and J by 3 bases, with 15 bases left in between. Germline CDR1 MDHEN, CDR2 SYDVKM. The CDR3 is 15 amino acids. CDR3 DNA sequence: TGTGCCAGCAGTTCCCCACTCGGGTGGGACTATGGCTACACCTTC. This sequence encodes CASSSPLGWDYGYTF.

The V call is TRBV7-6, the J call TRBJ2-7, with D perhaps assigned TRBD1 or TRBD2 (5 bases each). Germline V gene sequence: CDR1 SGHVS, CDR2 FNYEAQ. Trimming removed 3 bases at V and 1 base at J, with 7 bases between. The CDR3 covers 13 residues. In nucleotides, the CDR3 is TGTGCCAGCAGCTTTGGGGGTTCCTACGAGCAGTACTTC. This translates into CASSFGGSYEQYF.

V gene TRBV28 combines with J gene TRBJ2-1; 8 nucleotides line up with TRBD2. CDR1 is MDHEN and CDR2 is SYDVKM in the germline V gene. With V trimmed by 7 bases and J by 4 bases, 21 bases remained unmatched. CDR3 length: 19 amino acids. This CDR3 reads CASKQIGLAGDWSYNEQFF. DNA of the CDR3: TGTGCCAGCAAACAAATCGGGCTAGCGGGTGACTGGTCGTACAATGAGCAGTTCTTC.

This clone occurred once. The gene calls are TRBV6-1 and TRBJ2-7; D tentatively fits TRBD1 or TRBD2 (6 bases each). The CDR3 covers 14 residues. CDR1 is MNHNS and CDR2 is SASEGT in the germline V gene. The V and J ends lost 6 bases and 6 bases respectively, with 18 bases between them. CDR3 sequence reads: CASSERGVGSEQYF. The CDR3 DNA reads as TGTGCCAGCAGCGAGAGGGGGGTGGGGAGCGAGCAGTACTTC.

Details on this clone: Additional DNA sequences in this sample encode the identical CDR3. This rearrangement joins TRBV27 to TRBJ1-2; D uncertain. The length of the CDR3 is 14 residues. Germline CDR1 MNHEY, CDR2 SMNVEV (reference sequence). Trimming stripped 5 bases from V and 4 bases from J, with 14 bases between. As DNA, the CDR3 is TGTGCCAGCAGTCCCCGGGAGAGATTCTATGGCTACACCTTC. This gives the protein CASSPRERFYGYTF.

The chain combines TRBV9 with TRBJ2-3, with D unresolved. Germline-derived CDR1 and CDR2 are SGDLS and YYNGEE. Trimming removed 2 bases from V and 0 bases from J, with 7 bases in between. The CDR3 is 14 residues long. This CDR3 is CASSVRQSTDTQYF. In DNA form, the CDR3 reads TGTGCCAGCAGCGTTAGACAAAGCACAGATACGCAGTATTTT. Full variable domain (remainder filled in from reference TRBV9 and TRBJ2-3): DSGVTQTPKHLITATGQRVTLRCSPRSGDLSVYWYQQSLDQGLQFLIQYYNGEERAKGNILERFSAQQFPDLHSELNLSSLELGDSALYFCASSVRQSTDTQYFGPGTRLTVL.

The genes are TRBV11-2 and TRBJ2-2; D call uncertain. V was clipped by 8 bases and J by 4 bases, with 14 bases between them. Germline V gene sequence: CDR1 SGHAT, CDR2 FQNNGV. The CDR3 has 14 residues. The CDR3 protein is CASRPRSGTGELFF. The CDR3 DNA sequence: TGTGCCAGCCGCCCTCGGTCGGGCACCGGGGAGCTGTTTTTT.

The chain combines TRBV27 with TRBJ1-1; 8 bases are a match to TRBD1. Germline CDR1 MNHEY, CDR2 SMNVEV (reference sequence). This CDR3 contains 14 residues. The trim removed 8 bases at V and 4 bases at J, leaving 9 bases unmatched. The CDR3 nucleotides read TGTGCCAGCGGCCCAGGGGGCGCGGGCACTGAAGCTTTCTTT. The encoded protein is CASGPGGAGTEAFF.

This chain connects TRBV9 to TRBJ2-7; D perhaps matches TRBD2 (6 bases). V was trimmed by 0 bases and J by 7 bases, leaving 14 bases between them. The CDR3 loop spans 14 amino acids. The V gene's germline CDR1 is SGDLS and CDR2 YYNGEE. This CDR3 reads CASSVGGAVLEQYF. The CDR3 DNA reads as TGTGCCAGCAGCGTAGGCGGGGCCGTTCTTGAGCAGTACTTC.

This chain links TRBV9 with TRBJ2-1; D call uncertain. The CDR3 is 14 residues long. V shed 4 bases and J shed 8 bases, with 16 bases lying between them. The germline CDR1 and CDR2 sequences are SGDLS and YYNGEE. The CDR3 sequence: CASSPDADWDEQFF. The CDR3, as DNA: TGTGCCAGCAGCCCCGACGCAGATTGGGATGAGCAGTTCTTC.